Listed below are T cell receptor beta chains from one sample, sequenced in a study of T cells in Graves' hyperthyroidism and ophthalmopathy. TCRdb ran MiXCR on the multiplex PCR reads and lists one entry per CDR3 protein. The sample shows 500,000 or so distinct CDR3 sequences, more than 15% of them seen only once. The sequenced material came from blood. Receptors were obtained from a woman under 30 with Graves' ophthalmopathy. The CDR3 runs from the conserved cysteine through the conserved F or W. Fields, in order: D gene, clone size, V gene, J gene, CDR3 protein, CDR3 DNA. D genes are given only for firm matches. Expanded clones are given a class, and other clones once, few, many or no size at all.

NA	NA	TRBV6-5	TRBJ1-6	CASSYGFLDSPLHF	TGTGCCAGCAGTTACGGCTTTTTGGATTCACCCCTCCACTTT
TRBD1	few	TRBV7-8	TRBJ2-7	CASSYPQGIHEQYF	TGTGCCAGCAGCTACCCACAGGGGATCCACGAGCAGTACTTC
NA	many	TRBV15	TRBJ2-1	CATSRDLSGIWNEQFF	TGTGCCACCAGCAGAGATCTTTCAGGGATCTGGAATGAGCAGTTCTTC
NA	NA	TRBV25-1	TRBJ1-2	CASSEFGERAYYGYTF	TGTGCCAGCAGTGAATTTGGGGAAAGGGCGTACTATGGCTACACCTTC
NA	few	TRBV12-3/TRBV12-4	TRBJ1-1	CASSLGLNTDAFF	TGTGCCAGCAGTTTAGGACTGAACACTGACGCTTTCTTT
TRBD1	many	TRBV10-3	TRBJ2-1	CALGTGGLGEQFF	TGTGCCCTCGGGACAGGGGGCTTGGGTGAGCAGTTCTTC
NA	many	TRBV6-1	TRBJ1-2	CASKRDRSNYGYTF	TGTGCCAGCAAAAGGGACCGTTCTAACTATGGCTACACCTTC
NA	many	TRBV7-9	TRBJ2-3	CASSSGAAGTDTQYF	TGTGCCAGCAGCTCAGGAGCGGCAGGCACAGATACGCAGTATTTT
NA	many	TRBV10-3	TRBJ2-7	CAIRGGDSYEQYF	TGTGCCATCAGAGGCGGAGACTCCTACGAGCAGTACTTC
NA	NA	TRBV25-1	TRBJ2-5	CASSTPGNQETQYF	TGTGCCAGCAGTACCCCGGGGAACCAAGAGACCCAGTACTTC
NA	many	TRBV28	TRBJ1-3	CASSFWTQGNTIYF	TGTGCCAGCAGTTTCTGGACACAAGGAAACACCATATATTTT
NA	NA	TRBV20-1	TRBJ1-1	CSADPRHEAFF	TGCAGTGCCGACCCCAGGCATGAAGCTTTCTTT
NA	NA	TRBV10-1	TRBJ2-3	CASSESRTVEDTQYF	TGCGCCAGCAGTGAGTCCCGGACAGTGGAAGATACGCAGTATTTT
NA	NA	TRBV2	TRBJ1-2	CASSQDWGGIKKDGYTF	TGCGCCAGCAGCCAAGATTGGGGGGGGATCAAGAAGGATGGCTACACCTTC